This TCR beta chain is drawn from a study of cytomegalovirus exposure and HLA in healthy donors. Donors were nominally healthy when sampled, though unrecorded immune exposures were likely. The V and J ends lost 1 base and 0 bases, in that order; junction bases with no gene match: 8. CDR1 and CDR2 (germline): SGHVS, FNYEAQ. This CDR3 has 17 amino acids. In the case of this clone: Its antigen is not identified.

Broader study findings: Researchers counted about 150 TCR beta chains as cytomegalovirus-associated. Later analysis reportedly placed an Asian-associated ancestry cluster below the roughly 630-donor mean in N-insertions. Exclusion as indistinguishable affected some V segments, including TRBV6-2 and TRBV6-3.

The PCR employed 60 Vbeta primers together with 13 Jbeta primers. Sequencing used immunoSEQ multiplex PCR; TCRdb keeps in-frame clones, though not all of them. The sample consists of approximately 190,000 clones, approximately 79% of them appearing once. The chain uses TRBV7-6 and TRBJ1-1; 7 positions match TRBD1. The sequenced sample consisted of PBMCs. The sequence was obtained from a man in his forties in good health and CMV-seropositive. The CDR3 coding sequence is TGTGCCAGCAGCTTAGAGGTTCAGGACAGGCTGAACACTGAAGCTTTCTTT. Amino acid sequence: CASSLEVQDRLNTEAFF. Full variable domain (outside the CDR3, taken from reference TRBV7-6 and TRBJ1-1): GAGVSQSPRYKVTKRGQDVALRCDPISGHVSLYWYRQALGQGPEFLTYFNYEAQQDKSGLPNDRFSAERPEGSISTLTIQRTEQRDSAMYRCASSLEVQDRLNTEAFFGQGTRLTVV.